This T cell receptor beta chain is drawn from a study of T-cell memory formation after mild COVID-19. Study in general: Largely, TCR clusters stayed within a single donor.

Study results and caveats: Clones that got smaller from day 15 to 85 had even CD4/CD8, while clones growing later tipped toward CD4+.

This clonotype was detected only a few times. Its cognate antigen is unknown. The CDR3 has 13 amino acids. Trimming pared 6 bases from V and 1 base from J, leaving 9 bases between. Germline lookup yields CDR1 MNHNY and CDR2 SVGAGI (reference sequence). Constant-segment-primed 5'RACE gave TCR alpha and TCR beta cDNA libraries with sample barcodes and UMIs. Via MiXCR, TCRdb re-called the 5' RACE reads, giving one row per CDR3 protein. The table has more than 300,000 distinct CDR3 sequences, roughly 20% seen once; the top ten hold about 21%. The sample consisted of PBMCs or a T cell subset sorted from them (not recorded which). The chain links TRBV6-6 to TRBJ2-5; the D gene is possibly TRBD1 (6 bases). The source is a man aged 18 to 30 who had mild COVID-19 (a few samples of this study predate the infection). Cell type and time point are not known. In DNA, the CDR3 is TGTGCCAGCAGCACGGACAGCCAAGAGACCCAGTACTTC. This encodes CASSTDSQETQYF.